This T cell receptor (beta chain) was found in a study of cytomegalovirus exposure and HLA in healthy donors. Primers included in the PCR were 60 Vbeta and 13 Jbeta primers. The assay was immunoSEQ multiplex PCR, and TCRdb's table has in-frame clones only and misses some. The table for this sample gives 130,000 to 150,000 clones. Deletions cut 1 base from V and 7 bases from J, with 8 bases between. Germline V lookup: CDR1 MNHNS, CDR2 SASEGT. The CDR3 has 14 residues. The sample consisted of PBMCs. The chain recombines TRBV6-1 with TRBJ1-6; D gene unclear. The origin of this receptor is a male donor in good health and CMV-seronegative. The CDR3 is CASSEGPGNSPLHF. DNA of the CDR3: TGTGCCAGCAGTGAAGGGCCGGGGAATTCACCCCTCCACTTT.